These T cell receptor beta chains were read from a single sample in a study of blood T cell repertoires in COVID-19. The data were produced by immunoSEQ multiplex PCR, yet TCRdb's version contains in-frame clones alone and is incomplete. Among about 33,000 clones listed, 75% to 85% were seen once. What was sequenced was peripheral blood. The source is a man aged 55 to 70 with active COVID-19. Each CDR3 is given with its conserved first and last residue. Each record gives: V gene, D gene, J gene, clone size, CDR3 protein, CDR3 DNA. The D gene is left open where the match is weak. A clone size is listed for some rows: how often the clone was seen (once, few, many), or a class if it is expanded.

v_call: TRBV19
d_call: .
j_call: TRBJ2-3
clone_size: .
cdr3_aa: CASSIGQASTDTQYF
cdr3_nt: TGTGCCAGTAGTATAGGACAGGCTAGCACAGATACGCAGTATTTT

v_call: TRBV6-2/TRBV6-3
d_call: .
j_call: TRBJ1-1
clone_size: .
cdr3_aa: CASSQGFTEAFF
cdr3_nt: TGTGCCAGCAGTCAGGGGTTCACTGAAGCTTTCTTT

v_call: TRBV18
d_call: TRBD2
j_call: TRBJ2-1
clone_size: .
cdr3_aa: CASSPATGGSYNEQFF
cdr3_nt: TGTGCCAGCTCACCGGCAACGGGAGGCTCCTACAATGAGCAGTTCTTC

v_call: TRBV11-2
d_call: TRBD2
j_call: TRBJ2-7
clone_size: .
cdr3_aa: CASSFLSGNSGTSGEQYF
cdr3_nt: TGTGCCAGCAGCTTTCTGAGTGGCAATTCGGGGACTAGCGGAGAGCAGTACTTC

v_call: TRBV11-2
d_call: .
j_call: TRBJ2-1
clone_size: .
cdr3_aa: CASSFSRIRYNEQFF
cdr3_nt: TGTGCCAGCAGCTTTTCGAGAATCCGGTACAATGAGCAGTTCTTC

v_call: TRBV5-1
d_call: .
j_call: TRBJ2-1
clone_size: .
cdr3_aa: CASSLEAGQFF
cdr3_nt: TGCGCCAGCAGCTTGGAGGCGGGGCAGTTCTTC

v_call: TRBV6-5
d_call: .
j_call: TRBJ2-3
clone_size: few
cdr3_aa: CASGSMNTQYF
cdr3_nt: TGTGCCAGCGGCTCAATGAATACGCAGTATTTT

v_call: TRBV19
d_call: .
j_call: TRBJ2-1
clone_size: .
cdr3_aa: CASSDYLYNEQFF
cdr3_nt: TGTGCCAGTAGTGACTATCTCTACAATGAGCAGTTCTTC

v_call: TRBV3-1/TRBV3-2
d_call: .
j_call: TRBJ2-1
clone_size: .
cdr3_aa: CASSQGRVRHNEQFF
cdr3_nt: TGTGCCAGCAGCCAAGGCAGGGTTCGCCACAATGAGCAGTTCTTC

v_call: TRBV2
d_call: .
j_call: TRBJ1-5
clone_size: .
cdr3_aa: CASSERGNSNQPQHF
cdr3_nt: TGTGCCAGCAGTGAACGGGGAAATAGCAATCAGCCCCAGCATTTT

v_call: TRBV27
d_call: TRBD1
j_call: TRBJ2-3
clone_size: .
cdr3_aa: CASSLHFGTGKDTQYF
cdr3_nt: TGTGCCAGCAGTTTACATTTTGGGACAGGGAAAGATACGCAGTATTTT

v_call: TRBV11-3
d_call: TRBD2
j_call: TRBJ2-1
clone_size: .
cdr3_aa: CASNGEGYEQFF
cdr3_nt: TGTGCCAGCAACGGGGAGGGCTATGAGCAGTTCTTC

v_call: TRBV7-9
d_call: TRBD1
j_call: TRBJ1-3
clone_size: .
cdr3_aa: CASSRMTTGAANTIYF
cdr3_nt: TGTGCCAGCAGCCGAATGACTACAGGGGCGGCAAACACCATATATTTT

v_call: TRBV6-2/TRBV6-3
d_call: TRBD2
j_call: TRBJ2-1
clone_size: .
cdr3_aa: CASSPRTSGGRNEQFF
cdr3_nt: TGTGCCAGCAGCCCCCGGACTAGCGGGGGTCGGAATGAGCAGTTCTTC

v_call: TRBV5-1
d_call: .
j_call: TRBJ2-7
clone_size: .
cdr3_aa: CASSLDRGPTYEQYF
cdr3_nt: TGCGCCAGCAGCTTGGATCGTGGCCCAACCTACGAGCAGTACTTC

v_call: TRBV5-1
d_call: .
j_call: TRBJ1-4
clone_size: .
cdr3_aa: CASRPSGTTNEKLFF
cdr3_nt: TGCGCCAGCAGACCCTCGGGTACAACTAATGAAAAACTGTTTTTT

v_call: TRBV6-6
d_call: TRBD1
j_call: TRBJ1-4
clone_size: .
cdr3_aa: CAGRDRSKLFF
cdr3_nt: TGTGCCGGAAGGGACAGGTCGAAACTGTTTTTT

v_call: TRBV7-3
d_call: TRBD1
j_call: TRBJ2-5
clone_size: .
cdr3_aa: CASSPGGPETQYF
cdr3_nt: TGTGCCAGCAGCCCAGGGGGCCCGGAGACCCAGTACTTC

v_call: TRBV7-9
d_call: TRBD1
j_call: TRBJ2-3
clone_size: .
cdr3_aa: CASSSDRVGYTQYF
cdr3_nt: TGTGCCAGCAGCTCGGACAGGGTCGGGTATACGCAGTATTTT

v_call: TRBV29-1
d_call: .
j_call: TRBJ2-4
clone_size: few
cdr3_aa: CSVEQVQNIQYF
cdr3_nt: TGCAGCGTTGAGCAGGTTCAGAACATTCAGTACTTC

v_call: TRBV7-9
d_call: .
j_call: TRBJ1-2
clone_size: .
cdr3_aa: CASSYRSQGYTF
cdr3_nt: TGTGCCAGCAGCTACCGGTCCCAAGGCTACACCTTC

v_call: TRBV10-3
d_call: TRBD2
j_call: TRBJ2-5
clone_size: .
cdr3_aa: CAIQGLAGETQYF
cdr3_nt: TGTGCCATCCAGGGACTAGCGGGAGAGACCCAGTACTTC

v_call: TRBV7-2
d_call: TRBD1
j_call: TRBJ1-2
clone_size: .
cdr3_aa: CASSPGGSGYTF
cdr3_nt: TGTGCCAGCAGCCCAGGGGGTTCTGGCTACACCTTC

v_call: TRBV2
d_call: TRBD2
j_call: TRBJ2-7
clone_size: .
cdr3_aa: CASSERGLAGNHEQYF
cdr3_nt: TGTGCCAGCAGTGAACGAGGACTAGCGGGAAACCACGAGCAGTACTTC

v_call: TRBV5-6
d_call: .
j_call: TRBJ1-2
clone_size: few
cdr3_aa: CASSLDRNYGYTF
cdr3_nt: TGTGCCAGCAGCTTGGACAGAAACTATGGCTACACCTTC

v_call: TRBV11-3
d_call: TRBD2
j_call: TRBJ2-1
clone_size: .
cdr3_aa: CASSLDSTSGRASEQFF
cdr3_nt: TGTGCCAGCAGCTTAGATAGTACTAGCGGGAGGGCCAGTGAGCAGTTCTTC

v_call: TRBV24-1
d_call: TRBD2
j_call: TRBJ2-1
clone_size: .
cdr3_aa: CATSERAGVGYNEQFF
cdr3_nt: TGTGCCACCAGTGAGCGAGCGGGAGTCGGTTACAATGAGCAGTTCTTC

v_call: TRBV3-1/TRBV3-2
d_call: .
j_call: TRBJ2-1
clone_size: .
cdr3_aa: CASSPHRDKKFF
cdr3_nt: TGTGCCAGCAGCCCTCACAGGGATAAAAAGTTCTTC

v_call: TRBV14
d_call: TRBD1
j_call: TRBJ2-7
clone_size: once
cdr3_aa: CASSDGDRAWGQYF
cdr3_nt: TGTGCCAGCAGCGACGGGGACAGGGCTTGGGGACAGTACTTC

v_call: TRBV29-1
d_call: .
j_call: TRBJ2-5
clone_size: .
cdr3_aa: CSGGAPETQYF
cdr3_nt: TGCAGCGGGGGGGCCCCAGAGACCCAGTACTTC

v_call: TRBV3-1/TRBV3-2
d_call: TRBD2
j_call: TRBJ2-1
clone_size: .
cdr3_aa: CASSPPGLAGVEQFF
cdr3_nt: TGTGCCAGCAGCCCACCGGGACTAGCGGGAGTAGAGCAGTTCTTC

v_call: TRBV5-5
d_call: TRBD2
j_call: TRBJ2-5
clone_size: .
cdr3_aa: CASSLGLAEYQETQYF
cdr3_nt: TGTGCCAGCAGCTTAGGACTAGCGGAGTACCAAGAGACCCAGTACTTC

v_call: TRBV19
d_call: .
j_call: TRBJ2-5
clone_size: .
cdr3_aa: CASSMRAVTQETQYF
cdr3_nt: TGTGCCAGTAGTATGCGAGCGGTGACACAAGAGACCCAGTACTTC

v_call: TRBV19
d_call: TRBD2
j_call: TRBJ2-3
clone_size: .
cdr3_aa: CASSIVLAGSEREQYF
cdr3_nt: TGTGCCAGTAGTATAGTACTAGCGGGATCGGAAAGAGAGCAGTATTTT

v_call: TRBV6-1
d_call: .
j_call: TRBJ2-7
clone_size: .
cdr3_aa: CASSDDGQPPYEQYF
cdr3_nt: TGTGCCAGCAGTGATGACGGACAACCCCCCTACGAGCAGTACTTC

v_call: TRBV5-1
d_call: .
j_call: TRBJ2-1
clone_size: .
cdr3_aa: CASSLDGGPYNEQFF
cdr3_nt: TGCGCCAGCAGCTTAGACGGCGGGCCGTACAATGAGCAGTTCTTC

v_call: TRBV5-4
d_call: .
j_call: TRBJ2-1
clone_size: .
cdr3_aa: CASRLSTEQFF
cdr3_nt: TGTGCCAGCCGACTAAGTACTGAGCAGTTCTTC

v_call: TRBV2
d_call: .
j_call: TRBJ2-7
clone_size: .
cdr3_aa: CASSLGTEIYEQYF
cdr3_nt: TGTGCCAGCAGTTTGGGGACTGAGATCTACGAGCAGTACTTC

v_call: TRBV2
d_call: TRBD2
j_call: TRBJ2-3
clone_size: .
cdr3_aa: CASKGEGTFTDTQYF
cdr3_nt: TGTGCCAGCAAAGGGGAGGGGACTTTCACAGATACGCAGTATTTT

v_call: TRBV3-1/TRBV3-2
d_call: TRBD2
j_call: TRBJ2-5
clone_size: .
cdr3_aa: CASSLAPGLGGETQYF
cdr3_nt: TGTGCCAGCAGCCTTGCCCCGGGACTAGGGGGGGAGACCCAGTACTTC

v_call: TRBV6-1
d_call: TRBD1
j_call: TRBJ1-5
clone_size: .
cdr3_aa: CASRERGTGNTGNQPQHF
cdr3_nt: TGTGCCAGCAGAGAAAGGGGGACAGGGAATACAGGCAATCAGCCCCAGCATTTT

v_call: TRBV7-9
d_call: .
j_call: TRBJ2-7
clone_size: .
cdr3_aa: CASSSGTGEVWEQYF
cdr3_nt: TGTGCCAGCAGCTCCGGAACAGGAGAGGTTTGGGAGCAGTACTTC

v_call: TRBV11-3
d_call: .
j_call: TRBJ2-7
clone_size: .
cdr3_aa: CASSLVGGASTTEQYF
cdr3_nt: TGTGCCAGCAGCTTAGTCGGAGGGGCCAGTACCACCGAGCAGTACTTC

v_call: TRBV19
d_call: .
j_call: TRBJ2-5
clone_size: .
cdr3_aa: CASSSLRQEETQYF
cdr3_nt: TGTGCCAGTAGCTCACTCCGTCAGGAAGAGACCCAGTACTTC

v_call: TRBV19
d_call: TRBD1
j_call: TRBJ1-2
clone_size: few
cdr3_aa: CASTRGQGNGYTF
cdr3_nt: TGTGCCAGTACCAGGGGACAGGGGAACGGCTACACCTTC